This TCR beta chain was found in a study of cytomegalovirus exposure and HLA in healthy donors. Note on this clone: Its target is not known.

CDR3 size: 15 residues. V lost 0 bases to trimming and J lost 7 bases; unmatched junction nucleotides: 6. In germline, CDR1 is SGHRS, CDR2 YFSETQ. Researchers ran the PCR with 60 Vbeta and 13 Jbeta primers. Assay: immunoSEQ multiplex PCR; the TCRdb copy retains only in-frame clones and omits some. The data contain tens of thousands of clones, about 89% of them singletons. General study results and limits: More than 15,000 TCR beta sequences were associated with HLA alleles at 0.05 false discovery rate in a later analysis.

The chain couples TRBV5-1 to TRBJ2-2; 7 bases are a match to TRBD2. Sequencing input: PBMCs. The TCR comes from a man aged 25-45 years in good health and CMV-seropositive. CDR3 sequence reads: CASSLGGRADGELFF. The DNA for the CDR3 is TGCGCCAGCAGCTTGGGAGGGAGGGCCGACGGGGAGCTGTTTTTT.